Listed here are 17 T cell receptor beta chains from one sample, sequenced in a study of blood T cell repertoires in COVID-19. The protocol was immunoSEQ multiplex PCR, while the TCRdb copy is restricted to in-frame clones and leaves out a portion. The sample consists of about 270,000 clones, around four fifths of them appearing once. The sample consisted of peripheral blood. All receptors come from a woman in her 50s with active or convalescent COVID-19.

In the case of this clone: Distinct nucleotide sequences in the sample also encode this CDR3. J is TRBJ2-7 and V is TRBV5-1, with TRBD1 matching 11 bases. Germline CDR1 and CDR2: SGHRS and YFSETQ. The CDR3 covers 14 residues. With 4 bases clipped from V and 4 bases from J, the junction kept 4 bases outside the gene matches. The CDR3 sequence is CASSPDRGPYEQYF. The CDR3 nucleotides read TGCGCCAGCAGCCCGGACAGGGGGCCGTACGAGCAGTACTTC.

This sequence joins TRBV5-5 and TRBJ1-2; a possible D gene is TRBD1 (6 bases). V was shortened by 0 bases and J by 2 bases, with 8 bases between the two germline ends. Germline V gene data show CDR1 as SGHKS and CDR2 as YYEKEE (reference sequence). This CDR3 contains 14 residues. This CDR3 reads CASSLDQGNYGYTF. The CDR3 DNA sequence: TGTGCCAGCAGCTTGGACCAGGGGAACTATGGCTACACCTTC.

The rearrangement uses TRBV7-8 and TRBJ2-1; the match to TRBD2 covers 7 bases. The V segment lost 6 bases and the J segment 13 bases; nucleotides outside the gene matches: 12. The CDR3 consists of 13 residues. The germline V gene encodes CDR1 SGHVS and CDR2 FQNEAQ. CDR3 in DNA: TGTGCCAGCAGAAGTGGCGGGAGAGTCTCCCAGTTCTTC. It codes for CASRSGGRVSQFF.

This clone is a singleton in its sample. This rearrangement joins TRBV19 to TRBJ2-7, with D possibly being TRBD2 (6 bases). Germline CDR1 reads LNHDA; CDR2 reads SQIVND (reference sequence). The CDR3 sequence is 16 residues long. V was cut by 4 bases and J by 0 bases, with 16 bases left in between. DNA for the CDR3: TGTGCCAGTAGTAACTCAGGCGGGACGGACTCCTACGAGCAGTACTTC. Its protein product is CASSNSGGTDSYEQYF.

The V gene is TRBV19, the J gene TRBJ1-4; D gene unclear. V lost 3 bases and J lost 0, with 11 bases in between. This CDR3 is built from 16 residues. Germline assignment: CDR1 LNHDA and CDR2 SQIVND (reference sequence). CDR3 nucleotide sequence: TGTGCCAGTAGTATCGTGGGCTTTGCAACTAATGAAAAACTGTTTTTT. This codes for CASSIVGFATNEKLFF.

V usage is TRBV4-1 and J usage is TRBJ2-4, with a weak D call TRBD1 (6 bases). Deletions cut 4 bases from V and 4 bases from J, with 11 bases between. This CDR3 is built from 14 residues. Germline V gives CDR1 MGHRA, CDR2 YSYEKL. CDR3 in amino acids: CASSLRTAKNIQYF. CDR3 DNA: TGCGCCAGCAGCCTTAGGACAGCAAAAAACATTCAGTACTTC.

The rearrangement links TRBV4-2 to TRBJ2-6, with a weak D call TRBD2 (5 bases). This CDR3 region has 18 residues. CDR1 and CDR2 from the germline V gene are LGHNA and YNFKEQ. Deletions cut 1 base from V and 1 base from J, with 14 bases between. This CDR3 is CASSQVGGPLSGANVLTF. The CDR3 DNA sequence: TGTGCCAGCAGCCAAGTCGGAGGCCCCCTTTCTGGGGCCAACGTCCTGACTTTC.

This clone was counted a few times. The genes are TRBV27 and TRBJ2-7, with a weak D call TRBD2 (5 bases). The CDR3 covers 16 residues. The germline V gene has CDR1 MNHEY and CDR2 SMNVEV (reference sequence). V dropped 5 bases and J dropped 5 bases, with 22 bases sitting between them. In nucleotides, the CDR3 is TGTGCCAGCAGTCCAAGGCCCCCCGGAGGCTACAACGAGCAGTACTTC. It codes for CASSPRPPGGYNEQYF.

The chain is built from TRBV24-1 and TRBJ2-1, with 7 bases lining up with TRBD1. The V gene's germline CDR1 is KGHDR and CDR2 SFDVKD. The CDR3 is 16 amino acids. Unmatched junction bases numbered 15, after V lost 4 bases and J lost 10 bases. DNA of the CDR3: TGTGCCACCAGTGACCCCGGACAGGATTCAAGTGCGGAGCAGTTCTTC. Its translation is CATSDPGQDSSAEQFF.

V usage is TRBV25-1 and J usage is TRBJ2-3; TRBD2 aligns across 15 bases. The V segment lost 4 bases and the J segment 3 bases; nucleotides outside the gene matches: 2. Per germline, CDR1 MGHDK and CDR2 SYGVNS. CDR3 length equals 16 residues. Written as DNA, the CDR3 is TGTGCCAGCAGTGGGGGACTAGCGGGAGGAACAGATACGCAGTATTTT. Residues: CASSGGLAGGTDTQYF.

This chain links TRBV11-1 with TRBJ2-1, with TRBD2 identical over 9 bases. Germline V lookup: CDR1 SGHAT, CDR2 FQDESV (reference sequence). The trim removed 5 bases at V and 9 bases at J, leaving 11 bases unmatched. The CDR3 is made up of 15 amino acids. The CDR3, as DNA: TGTGCCAGCAGCCTAAAGGCTAGCGGGGCGATTGAGCAGTTCTTC. This codes for CASSLKASGAIEQFF.

The gene calls are TRBV5-6 and TRBJ1-2; D is uncertain. The CDR3 extends over 15 amino acids. Trimming pared 4 bases from V and 2 bases from J, leaving 15 bases between. Per germline, CDR1 SGHDT and CDR2 YYEEEE. In nucleotides, the CDR3 is TGTGCCAGCAGCAGGAGGGCGACGTTGAACTATGGCTACACCTTC. It is translated as CASSRRATLNYGYTF.

The V and J genes are TRBV24-1 and TRBJ2-1, with 16 nucleotides matching TRBD2. The V gene's germline CDR1 is KGHDR and CDR2 SFDVKD. V trimming: 5 bases; J trimming: 8 bases; junction bases outside the gene matches: 5. This CDR3 is 16 amino acids long. CDR3 residues: CATSGGLAGGPDEQFF. DNA of the CDR3: TGTGCCACCAGTGGGGGACTAGCGGGAGGGCCGGATGAGCAGTTCTTC.

The genes are TRBV7-8 and TRBJ1-2; D might be TRBD1 (5 bases). The CDR3 loop spans 16 amino acids. V was trimmed by 0 bases and J by 5 bases, leaving 16 bases between them. Germline V gives CDR1 SGHVS, CDR2 FQNEAQ. Here the CDR3 DNA reads TGTGCCAGCAGCTTAGCTGCACAGGCCATTGGATATGGCTACACCTTC. Amino acids: CASSLAAQAIGYGYTF.

A remark on this clone: Other DNA sequences in the sample encode the same CDR3. The V and J genes are TRBV7-9 and TRBJ1-1; D call uncertain. Germline values: CDR1 SEHNR, CDR2 FQNEAQ (reference sequence). This CDR3 is built from 14 residues. Trimming removed 4 bases at V and 3 bases at J, with 12 bases between. The CDR3 region is CASSSRQPDTEAFF. For the CDR3, the DNA is TGTGCCAGCAGCTCCCGACAACCGGACACTGAAGCTTTCTTT.

This chain uses TRBV5-1 with TRBJ1-3; D possibly corresponds to TRBD1 (5 bases). Germline lookup yields CDR1 SGHRS and CDR2 YFSETQ. The CDR3 sequence is 14 residues long. With 4 bases removed from V and 7 bases from J, the gap between germline ends came to 15 bases. The CDR3 DNA reads as TGCGCCAGCAGCCCGGGAGGGGCTTGGAACACCATATATTTT. Translated: CASSPGGAWNTIYF. Full variable domain (outside the CDR3, taken from reference TRBV5-1 and TRBJ1-3): KAGVTQTPRYLIKTRGQQVTLSCSPISGHRSVSWYQQTPGQGLQFLFEYFSETQRNKGNFPGRFSGRQFSNSRSEMNVSTLELGDSALYLCASSPGGAWNTIYFGEGSWLTVV.

This chain connects TRBV18 to TRBJ1-2; D uncertain. The germline CDR1 and CDR2 sequences are KGHSH and LQKENI. Trimming stripped 2 bases from V and 7 bases from J, with 14 bases between. There are 14 residues in the CDR3. The CDR3 bases are TGTGCCAGCTCACCAGGGTCGGCGGGCTCTGGCTACACCTTC. It specifies CASSPGSAGSGYTF.